This is a list of T cell receptor beta chains from one sample in a study of regulatory T cells in long-lasting Graves disease. Using its own MiXCR run on the multiplex PCR reads, TCRdb lists one record per CDR3 protein. Here the sample spans roughly 320,000 distinct CDR3 sequences, 16% being singletons. The same data also went into a second study, on T cells in Graves' hyperthyroidism and ophthalmopathy.

The sequencing here drew on peripheral blood mononuclear cells (PBMCs), taken at new diagnosis, from a patient treated with antithyroid drugs. These receptors came from a man in his forties or fifties with Graves disease. CDR3s include the opening cysteine and the closing phenylalanine or tryptophan. The D gene is left open where the match is weak. Clone size is given for some rows only: seen once, a few or many times, or a class if the clone is expanded.

>TRBV5-1|many|TRBD2|TRBJ2-1
TGCGCCAGCAGCACCGGGACTAGCGGACACAATGAGCAGTTCTTC
CASSTGTSGHNEQFF
>TRBV12-3/TRBV12-4|many|-|TRBJ1-5
TGTGCCAGCAGTATCGACAATAGCAATCAGCCCCAGCATTTT
CASSIDNSNQPQHF
>TRBV7-2|many|-|TRBJ2-3
TGTGCCAGCAGTCCTCTCGTGGGGGGCGCGGGATCAGATACGCAGTATTTT
CASSPLVGGAGSDTQYF
>TRBV28|many|-|TRBJ2-4
TGTGCCAGCAGTCGGACAGACCTAAACATTCAGTACTTC
CASSRTDLNIQYF
>TRBV7-3|few|TRBD1|TRBJ1-2
TGTGCCAGCAGACGGACAGGGGAGGAGGGCTACACCTTC
CASRRTGEEGYTF
>TRBV2|few|-|TRBJ1-2
TGTGCCAGCAGACGCTCGGGACTGCAACGTAACTATGGCTACACCTTC
CASRRSGLQRNYGYTF
>TRBV20-1|few|-|TRBJ1-1
TGCAGTGCCACGGACCCCTTGAACACTGAAGCTTTCTTT
CSATDPLNTEAFF
>TRBV7-3|many|-|TRBJ2-1
TGTGCCAGCAGCCTACAGGGTCAGGATGAGCAGTTCTTC
CASSLQGQDEQFF
>TRBV28|many|TRBD1|TRBJ2-7
TGTGCCAGCAGAATGGCAGGGGGCGACGAGCAGTACTTC
CASRMAGGDEQYF
>TRBV20-1|many|TRBD2|TRBJ2-3
TGCAGTGCTAGAGCCTACCCCCGGAGCGGGGGGGCTGTAGGAACAGATACGCAGTATTTT
CSARAYPRSGGAVGTDTQYF
>TRBV12-3/TRBV12-4|many|-|TRBJ2-3
TGTGCCAGCAGTTTCCACGCAGGGGGCACAGATACGCAGTATTTT
CASSFHAGGTDTQYF
>TRBV5-1|few|TRBD1|TRBJ1-2
TGCGCCAGCAGCGGGGGACAGGCGGATGGCTACACCTTC
CASSGGQADGYTF
>TRBV30|many|-|TRBJ1-4
TGTGCCTGGAGTGAGGGTAGAGGTGAAAAACTGTTTTTT
CAWSEGRGEKLFF
>TRBV28|-|TRBD1|TRBJ1-6
TGTGCCAGCAGTTTAAATTCTAGGACAGGATATAATTCACCCCTCCACTTT
CASSLNSRTGYNSPLHF
>TRBV2|many|-|TRBJ1-5
TGTGCCAGCAGTGCCAGGGGCTTCAATCAGCCCCAGCATTTT
CASSARGFNQPQHF
>TRBV6-4|-|-|TRBJ2-2
TGTGCCAGCAGCGCAGGGGATACCGGGGAGCTGTTTTTT
CASSAGDTGELFF
>TRBV12-3/TRBV12-4|-|TRBD2|TRBJ2-1
TGTGCCAGCAGTTTAAGGGCGGGGGGGCTCCAGGGTGAGCAGTTCTTC
CASSLRAGGLQGEQFF
>TRBV5-1|many|-|TRBJ2-3
TGCGCCAGCAGCTCCGCTAGCACAGATACGCAGTATTTT
CASSSASTDTQYF